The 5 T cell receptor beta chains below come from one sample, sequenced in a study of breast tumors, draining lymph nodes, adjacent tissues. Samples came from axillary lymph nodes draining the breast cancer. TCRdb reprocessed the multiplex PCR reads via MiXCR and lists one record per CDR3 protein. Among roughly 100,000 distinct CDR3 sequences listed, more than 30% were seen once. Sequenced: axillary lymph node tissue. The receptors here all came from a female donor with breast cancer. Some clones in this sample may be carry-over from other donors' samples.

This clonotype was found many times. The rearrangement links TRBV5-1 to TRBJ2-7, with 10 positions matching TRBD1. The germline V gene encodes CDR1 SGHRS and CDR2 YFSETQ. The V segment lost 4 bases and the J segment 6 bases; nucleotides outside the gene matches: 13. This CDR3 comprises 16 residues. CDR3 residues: CASSVTGGLFPTEQYF. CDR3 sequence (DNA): TGCGCCAGCAGCGTGACAGGGGGCTTGTTCCCGACCGAGCAGTACTTC.

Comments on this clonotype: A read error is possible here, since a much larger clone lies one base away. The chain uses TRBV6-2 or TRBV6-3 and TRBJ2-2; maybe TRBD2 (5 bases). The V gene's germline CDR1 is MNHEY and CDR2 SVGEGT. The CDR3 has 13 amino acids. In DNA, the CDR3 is TGTGCCAGCAGTTTTCAGCACACCGGGGAGCTGATTTTT. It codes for CASSFQHTGELIF.

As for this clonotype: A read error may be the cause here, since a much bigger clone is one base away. In DNA form, the CDR3 reads TGTGCCAGCAGTGGCCCCCCCCAGTCCCCTCCCTACGAGCAGTACTTC. Translation gives CASSGPPQSPPYEQYF. J is TRBJ2-7 and V is TRBV6-5; D uncertain. V shed 5 bases and J shed 2 bases, with 19 bases lying between them. This CDR3 region has 16 residues. Germline CDR1 reads MNHEY; CDR2 reads SVGAGI.

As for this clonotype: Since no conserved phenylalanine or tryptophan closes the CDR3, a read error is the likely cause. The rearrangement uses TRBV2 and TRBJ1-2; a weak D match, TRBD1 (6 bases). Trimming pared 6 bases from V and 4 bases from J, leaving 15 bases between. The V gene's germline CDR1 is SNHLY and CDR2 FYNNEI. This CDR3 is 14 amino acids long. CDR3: CASSARQGTYGYTL. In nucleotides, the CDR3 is TGTGCCAGCAGCGCCCGGCAGGGGACCTATGGCTACACCCTC.

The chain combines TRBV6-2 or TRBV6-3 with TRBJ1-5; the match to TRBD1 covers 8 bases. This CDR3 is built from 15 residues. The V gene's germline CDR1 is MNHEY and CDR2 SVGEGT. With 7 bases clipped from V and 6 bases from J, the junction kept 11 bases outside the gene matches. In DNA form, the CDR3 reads TGTGCCAGCAACTCGGGACAGGCCTTGATTCAGCCCCAGCATTTT. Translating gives CASNSGQALIQPQHF.